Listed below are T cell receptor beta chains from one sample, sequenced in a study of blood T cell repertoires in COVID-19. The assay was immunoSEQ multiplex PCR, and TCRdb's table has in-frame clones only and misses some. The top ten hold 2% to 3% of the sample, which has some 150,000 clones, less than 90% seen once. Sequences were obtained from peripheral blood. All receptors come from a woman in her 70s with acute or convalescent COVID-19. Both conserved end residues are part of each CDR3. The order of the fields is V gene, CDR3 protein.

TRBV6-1 CASSEWVRGTEAFF
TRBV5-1 CASSPTGGGPEAFF
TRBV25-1 CASSVQGNSPLHF
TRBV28 CASSFRAGSYF
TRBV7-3 CASSLLPNRVSNYGYTF
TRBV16 CASSRPGLNYGYTF
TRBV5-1 CASSLRDRGRGYTF
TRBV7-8 CASSIRQGPYNEQFF
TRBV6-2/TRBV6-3 CASSYGPHSNQPQHF
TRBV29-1 CSVSLGQGNTEAFF
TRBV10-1 CASSAPGSRGTGELFF
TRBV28 CASSSYSNQPQHF
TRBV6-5 CASSSGQGTDTQYF
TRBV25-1 CASSESGKDYGYTF
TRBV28 CASSLEIAGSHNSPLHF
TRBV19 CASSIMGQPNEKLFF
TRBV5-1 CASSLETTNNSPLHF
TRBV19 CASRTAGGPAFF
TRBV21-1 CASSPHFDRGYGYTF
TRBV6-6 CASTGGFQETQYF
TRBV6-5 CASRAGPPGTEAFF
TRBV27 CASSLWLTSGANVLTF
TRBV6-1 CASSEDRVTEAFF
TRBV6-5 CASNSGFSPLHF
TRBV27 CASSLTGESYNEQFF
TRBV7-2 CASSSREGGQPQHF
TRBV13 CASGYAGASNNSPLHF
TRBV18 CASSPRQGGNQPQHF
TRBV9 CASSVGGPNQPQHF
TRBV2 CASSPDRVGANVLTF
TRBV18 CASSGTGGFTEAFF
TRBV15 CATSDGGAGQPQHF
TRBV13 CASSTGQGETQYF
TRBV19 CASSTTGTTNYEQYF
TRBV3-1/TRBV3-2 CASSPNGVPHNEQFF
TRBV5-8 CASSEGLAGGLVKNIQYF
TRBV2 CASSRGSGVRADTQYF
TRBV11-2 CASSLPADRVTQYF
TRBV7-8 CASSLGGRGGYTF
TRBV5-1 CASSLFLASEQYF
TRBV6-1 CASSALPRGTGNTIYF
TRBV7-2 CASTSYMNTEAFF
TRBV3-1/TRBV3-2 CASSHRLRTASGVTQYF
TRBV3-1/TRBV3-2 CASSLGQPNSPLHF
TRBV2 CASGEAANYGYTF